The next 19 T cell receptor beta chains were all read from a single sample in a study of shared clonotypes between healthy human individuals. Sequenced by immunoSEQ multiplex PCR; TCRdb stores in-frame clones only, minus some. The table has about 1 million clones, around 74% seen once. Sequenced sample: memory CD4+ T cells sorted from blood. Subset of the sample: CD45RA-negative fraction. These TCRs come from a man between 18 and 29 years old in good health.

Only one count was recorded for this clone. The chain is built from TRBV2 and TRBJ2-1, with 8 bases aligning to TRBD1. J gave up 3 bases and V 6 bases, and 7 bases lay outside the gene matches. CDR3 length equals 15 residues. From germline, CDR1 is SNHLY and CDR2 FYNNEI. CDR3 DNA sequence: TGTGCCAGCAGAAGGGACAGGCCTAGCTACAATGAGCAGTTCTTC. This encodes CASRRDRPSYNEQFF.

The chain has TRBV6-1 and TRBJ2-5, with D tentatively TRBD1 (6 bases). V gave up 6 bases and J gave up 4 bases, with 18 bases separating them. The CDR3 has 15 residues. Germline CDR1 reads MNHNS; CDR2 reads SASEGT. CDR3 nucleotides: TGTGCCAGCAGGCGATTCCCGACAGGTCCAGAGACCCAGTACTTC. Its translation is CASRRFPTGPETQYF.

In this sample, this clone turned up a few times. This chain joins TRBV7-2 and TRBJ1-5; D is perhaps TRBD1 (6 bases). Trimming removed 7 bases from V and 4 bases from J, with 17 bases in between. In germline, CDR1 is SGHTA, CDR2 FQGNSA. This CDR3 contains 15 residues. The CDR3 protein is CASTRAGGQNQPQHF. CDR3 DNA: TGTGCCAGCACGAGGGCGGGGGGGCAGAATCAGCCCCAGCATTTT.

The rearrangement links TRBV6-1 to TRBJ2-3, with 7 bases fitting TRBD2. The J segment lost 1 base and the V segment lost 4 bases, leaving 5 bases of the junction unmatched. The germline V gene has CDR1 MNHNS and CDR2 SASEGT. This CDR3 spans 15 amino acids. DNA for the CDR3: TGTGCCAGCAGTGTTGGGGGGGAACGCACAGATACGCAGTATTTT. Amino acids: CASSVGGERTDTQYF.

Worth noting for this clone: One end of the junction does not line up with germline, which may come from a read error. CDR3 nucleotides: TGTGCCAGCAGTTACTCGGGGCTCTACGGGCAGTACTTC. It yields the protein CASSYSGLYGQYF. The rearrangement joins TRBV6-5 to TRBJ2-7; D possibly corresponds to TRBD1 (5 bases). Germline CDR1 reads MNHEY; CDR2 reads SVGAGI. This CDR3 is built from 13 residues.

The chain joins TRBV5-1 to TRBJ1-1; a possible D gene is TRBD1 (5 bases). V was cut by 0 bases and J by 0 bases, with 9 bases left in between. This CDR3 has 15 residues. Looked up from germline, CDR1 is SGHRS and CDR2 is YFSETQ. CDR3 in amino acids: CASSLAAGLNTEAFF. CDR3 nucleotide sequence: TGCGCCAGCAGCTTGGCTGCAGGGTTGAACACTGAAGCTTTCTTT.

The V and J genes are TRBV27 and TRBJ2-5, with TRBD1 matching 9 bases. CDR3 length: 14 amino acids. Germline trimming cut 4 bases from V and 11 bases from J; bases unmatched to any gene: 11. The germline CDR1 and CDR2 sequences are MNHEY and SMNVEV (reference sequence). The CDR3 DNA reads as TGTGCCAGCAGTTCCGGGACAGGGAACGGGGAGCAGTACTTC. Its translation: CASSSGTGNGEQYF.

The V and J genes are TRBV10-1 and TRBJ1-2, with D unresolved. The CDR3 spans 13 residues. Per the germline V gene, CDR1 is WNHNN and CDR2 is SYGVQD (reference sequence). V dropped 0 bases and J dropped 4 bases, with 6 bases sitting between them. CDR3 sequence (DNA): TGCGCCAGCAGTGAGTCGCGACTCTATGGCTACACCTTC. As protein: CASSESRLYGYTF.

The chain joins TRBV7-2 to TRBJ1-2, with D possibly matching TRBD1 (6 bases). V was shortened by 0 bases and J by 6 bases, with 11 bases between the two germline ends. Germline CDR1 is SGHTA and CDR2 is FQGNSA. The CDR3 is 14 amino acids. In DNA, the CDR3 is TGTGCCAGCAGCTTAGCGTGGGCAGGGGATGGCTACACCTTC. Amino acids: CASSLAWAGDGYTF.

The gene calls are TRBV5-4 and TRBJ2-7; D is unclear. The CDR3 extends over 15 amino acids. The V end was cut by 1 base, the J end by 0 bases, with 11 bases between. CDR1 and CDR2 (germline): SGHNT, YYREEE (reference sequence). In DNA, the CDR3 is TGTGCCAGCAGCTTGTCCCAAACCCCCTCCTACGAGCAGTACTTC. Its protein is CASSLSQTPSYEQYF.

The chain recombines TRBV5-4 with TRBJ2-7, with 9 nucleotides matching TRBD2. This CDR3 has 14 residues. From germline, CDR1 is SGHNT and CDR2 YYREEE (reference sequence). The ends lost 3 bases at V and 5 bases at J; junction bases unmatched: 6. CDR3 nucleotide sequence: TGTGCCAGCAGCTGGCCGGGACTAGCCAACGAGCAGTACTTC. Translating gives CASSWPGLANEQYF.

This clone was seen ten or more times. V gene TRBV2 combines with J gene TRBJ2-7; 8 bases are shared with TRBD1. V was pared by 3 bases and J by 6 bases, with 7 bases of the junction left unmatched. The CDR3 is 14 amino acids. The germline V gene encodes CDR1 SNHLY and CDR2 FYNNEI. The CDR3 reads CASSEDRAFTEQYF. The CDR3 DNA reads TGTGCCAGCAGTGAGGACAGGGCCTTTACCGAGCAGTACTTC.

As for this clone: This sample also contains other DNA sequences that code for the same CDR3. The chain combines TRBV5-6 with TRBJ2-7; D is undetermined. The CDR3 extends over 12 amino acids. CDR1 and CDR2 (germline): SGHDT, YYEEEE. V was trimmed by 0 bases and J by 4 bases, leaving 5 bases between them. The chain's CDR3 is CASSLVGYEQYF. In nucleotides, the CDR3 is TGTGCCAGCAGCTTGGTCGGTTACGAGCAGTACTTC.

The chain recombines TRBV5-5 with TRBJ1-1; 7 bases align to TRBD1. This CDR3 is 14 amino acids long. The germline V gene encodes CDR1 SGHKS and CDR2 YYEKEE (reference sequence). With 0 bases clipped from V and 4 bases from J, the junction kept 3 bases outside the gene matches. In nucleotides, the CDR3 is TGTGCCAGCAGCTTGGCAACAGGGGCCACTGAAGCTTTCTTT. Protein product: CASSLATGATEAFF.

The chain recombines TRBV11-1 with TRBJ2-1, with a possible D match to TRBD1 (6 bases). The ends were cut back, 5 bases at V and 10 bases at J, with 18 bases in the middle. The CDR3 sequence is 14 residues long. Looked up from germline, CDR1 is SGHAT and CDR2 is FQDESV (reference sequence). The CDR3 DNA reads TGTGCCAGCAGCCTACCACAGGGCCTCGGGGAGCAGTTCTTC. This encodes CASSLPQGLGEQFF.

The chain combines TRBV4-1 with TRBJ2-7; 11 bases line up with TRBD2. From germline, CDR1 is MGHRA and CDR2 YSYEKL. V shed 0 bases, J shed 2 bases, and the junction held 15 bases outside the gene matches. The CDR3 consists of 20 residues. DNA of the CDR3: TGCGCCAGCAGCCAAGATCTACTAGCGGGAGTTCTGAGGGGCACCTACGAGCAGTACTTC. Translation gives CASSQDLLAGVLRGTYEQYF.

The V and J genes are TRBV7-2 and TRBJ2-2; 7 positions agree with TRBD2. Germline assignment: CDR1 SGHTA and CDR2 FQGNSA. The CDR3 is 18 amino acids. The V gene end was trimmed by 7 bases and the J gene end by 4 bases; junction bases not matched to a gene: 18. The CDR3 bases are TGTGCCAGCACTAACCGGGGAGGGCGGAGACGTGCCACCGGGGAGCTGTTTTTT. Translating gives CASTNRGGRRRATGELFF.

V and J are TRBV4-1 and TRBJ1-6; TRBD1 aligns across 9 bases. The CDR3 consists of 16 residues. With 6 bases clipped from V and 9 bases from J, the junction kept 12 bases outside the gene matches. The germline V gene has CDR1 MGHRA and CDR2 YSYEKL. The CDR3 loop reads CASSGKLDRGGSPLHF. The CDR3 bases are TGCGCCAGCAGTGGGAAGTTGGACAGGGGAGGTTCACCCCTCCACTTT.

This chain uses TRBV25-1 with TRBJ2-7; 8 positions match TRBD2. V was clipped by 4 bases and J by 3 bases; unmatched bases: 8. There are 15 residues in the CDR3. The V gene's germline CDR1 is MGHDK and CDR2 SYGVNS. CDR3 sequence: CASSGSVREGYEQYF. The CDR3 DNA follows: TGTGCCAGCAGTGGGTCCGTCCGGGAGGGCTACGAGCAGTACTTC.